The T cell receptor (beta chain) described here comes from a study of T cells in Graves' hyperthyroidism and ophthalmopathy. RNA transcripts gave rise to amplified TCR beta CDR3 regions. Carried out on the TCR CDR3, a first-round RT-PCR used the HTBI primer set. TCRdb re-called the multiplex PCR reads through MiXCR, storing one row per CDR3 protein. Here the sample spans hundreds of thousands of distinct CDR3 sequences, approximately 40% being singletons. The CDR3 is made up of 14 amino acids. V shed 4 bases, J shed 6 bases, and the junction held 7 bases outside the gene matches. The chain joins TRBV12-3 or TRBV12-4 to TRBJ2-7, with 9 positions matching TRBD1. The sequence came from a man younger than 35 with Graves' hyperthyroidism. Sequenced material: blood. In DNA, the CDR3 is TGTGCCAGCAGTTCCCCGGGACAGGGAGCCGAGCAGTACTTC. Its translation: CASSSPGQGAEQYF.